The T cell receptor (beta chain) under discussion was sequenced for a study of regulatory T cells in long-lasting Graves disease. The time point: newly diagnosed GD, antithyroid drugs for less than 3 months. Construction of the TCR library relied on RNA isolated from PBMCs. This CDR3 contains 10 residues. Germline V gene data show CDR1 as SNHLY and CDR2 as FYNNEI. V was trimmed by 6 bases and J by 12 bases, leaving 9 bases between them. This clonotype was observed at least ten times. iRepertoire HTBI primers and Arm-PCR of CDR3 regions built TCR beta libraries. Under the authors' procedure: Looking across samples, the authors found 55 to 70 TRBV and some 15 TRBJ segments. TCRdb reprocessed the multiplex PCR reads with MiXCR, giving one entry per CDR3 protein. Clone size and V and J calls follow TCRdb, not the original study. This sample has about 370,000 distinct CDR3 sequences, with 15% to 18% found just once.

The chain has TRBV2 and TRBJ2-1, with D hard to call. The clonotype was recovered from a female donor with Graves disease. Sequenced here: peripheral blood mononuclear cells (PBMCs), sampled at new diagnosis, from a patient treated with antithyroid drugs. CDR3 bases: TGTGCCAGCAGGGGTTCATGGCAGTTCTTC. Amino acid sequence: CASRGSWQFF. The full variable domain, rest sourced from reference TRBV2 and TRBJ2-1, is EPEVTQTPSHQVTQMGQEVILRCVPISNHLYFYWYRQILGQKVEFLVSFYNNEISEKSEIFDDQFSVERPDGSNFTLKIRSTKLEDSAMYFCASRGSWQFFGPGTRLTVL.